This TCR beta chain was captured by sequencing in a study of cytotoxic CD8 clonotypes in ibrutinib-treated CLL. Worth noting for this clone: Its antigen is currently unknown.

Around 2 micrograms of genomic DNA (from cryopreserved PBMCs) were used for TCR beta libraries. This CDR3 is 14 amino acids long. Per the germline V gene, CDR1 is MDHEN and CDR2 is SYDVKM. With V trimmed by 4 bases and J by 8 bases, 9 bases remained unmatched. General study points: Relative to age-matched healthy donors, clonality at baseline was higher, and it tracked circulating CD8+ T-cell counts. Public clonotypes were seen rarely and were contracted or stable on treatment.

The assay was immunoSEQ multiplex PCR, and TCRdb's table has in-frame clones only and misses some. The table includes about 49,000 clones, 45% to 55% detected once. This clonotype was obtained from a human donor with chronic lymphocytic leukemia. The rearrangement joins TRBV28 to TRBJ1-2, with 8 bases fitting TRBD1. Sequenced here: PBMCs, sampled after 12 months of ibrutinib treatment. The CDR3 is CASSSTGESSGYTF. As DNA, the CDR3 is TGTGCCAGCAGTTCGACAGGGGAATCGTCCGGCTACACCTTC.